The T cell receptor beta chain under discussion was sequenced for a study of shared clonotypes between healthy human individuals. Study-level background: The plates for each donor numbered three CD4 naive, three CD4 memory, two CD8 naive and one CD8 memory.

Deep was the level at which the assay was run. TCRdb's table, derived via immunoSEQ multiplex PCR, lists solely in-frame clones and lacks some. The table records about 2.4 million clones, over 85% of them present only once. V lost 3 bases, J lost 2 bases, and 20 bases lay in between. CDR3 length equals 17 residues. From germline, CDR1 is MNHEY and CDR2 SMNVEV (reference sequence). The sample taken for sequencing was naive CD4+ T cells from PBMCs. As for subset: CD45RA+ positively selected. The clonotype originates from a man aged 18-30 years in good health. Some clones in this sample may be carry-over from other donors' samples. J is TRBJ2-7 and V is TRBV27; the D call may be TRBD1 or TRBD2 (6 bases each). The CDR3, as DNA: TGTGCCAGCAGTTTCCAGATAGGGGGGAGGCTCCCCTACGAGCAGTACTTC. Protein: CASSFQIGGRLPYEQYF.